The 29 T cell receptor beta chains listed next were all sequenced from one sample in a study of OX40 agonist ivuxolimab in advanced cancers. Assay used: immunoSEQ multiplex PCR; TCRdb lists only in-frame clones, some missing. The data show approximately 96,000 clones, around 90% seen once. This material consisted of CD4+ or CD8+ T cells sorted from blood, taken in a trial of the OX40 agonist ivuxolimab. These receptors were collected from an adult with an advanced solid tumor such as melanoma, head and neck, liver or kidney cancer.

The chain combines TRBV4-3 with TRBJ2-1, with 12 bases fitting TRBD2. J was trimmed by 8 bases and V by 2 bases; bases with no gene match: 7. Germline values: CDR1 LGHNA, CDR2 YSLEER. The CDR3 spans 16 residues. The DNA for the CDR3 is TGCGCCAGCAGCCAAAGGGGACTAGCGGGTACCGATGAGCAGTTCTTC. This codes for CASSQRGLAGTDEQFF.

This clone was seen more than once but under ten times. J is TRBJ2-6 and V is TRBV4-1; D remains unclear. The germline CDR1 and CDR2 sequences are MGHRA and YSYEKL. The CDR3 sequence is 16 residues long. Deletions cut 4 bases from V and 2 bases from J, with 12 bases between. The DNA of the CDR3 is TGCGCCAGCAGCCGTGCTAGGGCTACTGGGGCCAACGTCCTGACTTTC. It specifies CASSRARATGANVLTF.

This rearrangement joins TRBV28 to TRBJ1-1; D may be TRBD1 (5 bases). The CDR3 runs to 14 residues. Germline CDR1 is MDHEN and CDR2 is SYDVKM. Between the trimmed V and J ends, which lost 2 bases and 5 bases, there was a span of 12 bases. The CDR3 here is CASSLGQGWTEAFF. DNA for the CDR3: TGTGCCAGCAGTTTAGGCCAGGGTTGGACTGAAGCTTTCTTT.

V and J are TRBV11-2 and TRBJ2-1; D is possibly TRBD2 (6 bases). The CDR3 extends over 18 amino acids. V dropped 1 base and J dropped 1 base, with 17 bases sitting between them. Germline CDR1 reads SGHAT; CDR2 reads FQNNGV. The CDR3 bases are TGTGCCAGCAGCTTAGTGACTGGCGGCGGGACTTCCTACAATGAGCAGTTCTTC. Amino acid sequence: CASSLVTGGGTSYNEQFF.

This clone was seen a few times. This rearrangement joins TRBV10-3 to TRBJ1-1; D might be TRBD1 (5 bases). This CDR3 has 15 residues. Germline V gene sequence: CDR1 ENHRY, CDR2 SYGVKD. Trimming stripped 1 base from V and 1 base from J, with 10 bases between. CDR3 amino acids: CAISELEQENTEAFF. As DNA, the CDR3 is TGTGCCATCAGTGAGTTAGAACAGGAGAACACTGAAGCTTTCTTT.

This rearrangement joins TRBV20-1 to TRBJ2-7; maybe TRBD1 (6 bases). The length of the CDR3 is 11 residues. Germline loops: CDR1 DFQATT, CDR2 SNEGSKA (reference sequence). Trimming cost V 4 bases and J 4 bases, with 8 bases left between them. The CDR3 region is CSATQGYEQYF. The CDR3 coding sequence is TGCAGTGCTACGCAGGGGTACGAGCAGTACTTC.

The genes are TRBV4-3 and TRBJ2-1; possible D gene TRBD1, 6 bases. Trimming shortened V by 1 base and J by 12 bases, and 13 bases separated the two germline ends. Germline values: CDR1 LGHNA, CDR2 YSLEER. This CDR3 has 13 residues. In nucleotides, the CDR3 is TGCGCCAGCAGCCAAGTAACAGGGTTGGGGCAGTTCTTC. This translates into CASSQVTGLGQFF.

The chain is built from TRBV10-3 and TRBJ2-1; 10 bases fit TRBD1. In germline, CDR1 is ENHRY, CDR2 SYGVKD. V gave up 4 bases and J gave up 7 bases; unmatched junction bases: 13. The CDR3 has 17 residues. CDR3 in amino acids: CAISVNSRQGAGNEQFF. CDR3 DNA: TGTGCCATCAGTGTGAATTCACGACAGGGGGCTGGTAATGAGCAGTTCTTC.

The CDR3: CASSADKVRDQPQHF. CDR3 sequence (DNA): TGTGCCAGCAGCGCCGATAAGGTGAGAGATCAGCCCCAGCATTTT. The V and J genes are TRBV9 and TRBJ1-5, with unresolved D. Looked up from germline, CDR1 is SGDLS and CDR2 is YYNGEE. The CDR3 is 15 residues long. V was cut by 3 bases and J by 5 bases, with 15 bases left in between.

This clone has just one count. The chain has TRBV19 and TRBJ2-7, with 7 bases that match TRBD2. CDR3 length: 15 residues. In germline, CDR1 is LNHDA, CDR2 SQIVND (reference sequence). V shed 3 bases and J 3 bases; nucleotides not matched to a gene: 8. The CDR3 is CASSIAGREIYEQYF. The CDR3 coding sequence is TGTGCCAGTAGTATTGCCGGGCGGGAGATCTACGAGCAGTACTTC.

This clone was detected a few times. The V gene is TRBV6-5, the J gene TRBJ2-5; either TRBD1 or TRBD2 may supply D (5 bases each). The germline gives CDR1 MNHEY, CDR2 SVGAGI. The CDR3 loop spans 16 amino acids. The V and J ends lost 0 bases and 4 bases respectively, with 15 bases between them. The CDR3, as DNA: TGTGCCAGCAGTTACTCTGGGACGGTGAGCCTAGAGACCCAGTACTTC. This encodes CASSYSGTVSLETQYF.

This clone was recorded only once. J is TRBJ2-3 and V is TRBV5-6; D is ambiguous. The CDR3 loop spans 15 amino acids. Trimming took off 0 bases at V and 1 base at J, with 9 bases between the two ends. Germline V CDR1 and CDR2: SGHDT, YYEEEE. The CDR3: CASSLVARGTDTQYF. The CDR3 coding sequence is TGTGCCAGCAGCTTGGTTGCCCGTGGCACAGATACGCAGTATTTT.

V gene TRBV6-1 combines with J gene TRBJ1-2; weak D call: TRBD1 (6 bases). This CDR3 spans 14 amino acids. Trimming stripped 3 bases from V and 7 bases from J, with 15 bases between. Germline loops: CDR1 MNHNS, CDR2 SASEGT. CDR3 in amino acids: CASSESGAESGYTF. CDR3 nucleotides: TGTGCCAGCAGTGAGTCGGGGGCCGAGTCTGGCTACACCTTC.

The genes are TRBV30 and TRBJ2-5, with D possibly TRBD2 on 5 matching bases. The V gene lost 1 base and the J gene lost 0 bases, with 15 bases spanning the gap. This CDR3 is built from 16 residues. CDR1 GTSNPN and CDR2 SVGIG come from the germline V gene (reference sequence). The CDR3 region is CAWSGHLSGYQETQYF. CDR3 coding DNA: TGTGCCTGGAGTGGTCATTTAAGCGGTTACCAAGAGACCCAGTACTTC.

A single count supports this clone. The rearrangement links TRBV11-3 to TRBJ2-4; no definite D call. Germline V CDR1 and CDR2: SGHNT, YENEEA. With 3 bases removed from V and 1 base from J, the gap between germline ends came to 10 bases. There are 15 residues in the CDR3. This CDR3 reads CASSFQTAAKNIQYF. CDR3 in DNA: TGTGCCAGCAGCTTCCAGACGGCGGCCAAAAACATTCAGTACTTC.

V is TRBV11-1 and J is TRBJ2-5; D is undetermined. This CDR3 region has 14 residues. Germline CDR1 SGHAT, CDR2 FQDESV (reference sequence). V was trimmed by 4 bases and J by 1 base, leaving 10 bases between them. CDR3 amino acids: CASSSSDRQETQYF. CDR3 bases: TGTGCCAGCAGCTCCAGCGACCGCCAAGAGACCCAGTACTTC.

The genes are TRBV6-5 and TRBJ2-7; D call uncertain. CDR1 is MNHEY, CDR2 SVGAGI, per germline. The length of the CDR3 is 14 residues. Trimming took off 0 bases at V and 2 bases at J, with 8 bases between the two ends. The CDR3 loop is CASSYSYTPYEQYF. CDR3 nucleotides: TGTGCCAGCAGTTACTCGTACACCCCCTACGAGCAGTACTTC.

In its sample, this clone was seen a few times. The genes are TRBV30 and TRBJ2-5; D possibly uses TRBD1 or TRBD2 (5 bases each). Germline V gene data show CDR1 as GTSNPN and CDR2 as SVGIG (reference sequence). CDR3 size: 12 residues. Trimming pared 5 bases from V and 0 bases from J, leaving 7 bases between. CDR3 protein: CAWEGNQETQYF. CDR3 DNA sequence: TGTGCCTGGGAGGGGAACCAAGAGACCCAGTACTTC.

This rearrangement joins TRBV29-1 to TRBJ2-6; the D gene is possibly TRBD1 (6 bases). The V end lost 5 bases, the J end lost 12 bases, and 20 bases lay between the germline ends. Germline V gives CDR1 SQVTM, CDR2 ANQGSEA. This CDR3 region has 14 residues. The CDR3 DNA reads TGCAGCGTTCTTACAGGGTCCCTAGCTCCCGTCCTGACTTTC. This translates into CSVLTGSLAPVLTF.

CDR3 in amino acids: CASSTRGLSSNQPQHF. In DNA, the CDR3 is TGTGCCAGTAGTACCCGGGGCCTAAGCAGCAATCAGCCCCAGCATTTT. This chain joins TRBV19 and TRBJ1-5, with D perhaps TRBD1 (5 bases). The germline V and J ends were trimmed by 4 bases and 1 base, with 14 bases remaining between them. Germline V CDR1 and CDR2: LNHDA, SQIVND (reference sequence). The CDR3 covers 16 residues.

This chain's CDR3 is CASSLQGTSPYNEQFF. CDR3 nucleotides: TGTGCCAGCAGCTTGCAGGGGACTTCCCCCTACAATGAGCAGTTCTTC. The chain uses TRBV7-3 and TRBJ2-1; possibly TRBD1 or TRBD2 for D (6 bases each). The CDR3 totals 16 residues. Per germline, CDR1 SGHTA and CDR2 FQGTGA. V shed 3 bases and J shed 2 bases, with 14 bases lying between them.

This chain uses TRBV10-3 with TRBJ2-1, with 13 bases aligning to TRBD2. J gave up 7 bases and V 0 bases, and 9 bases lay outside the gene matches. Per germline, CDR1 ENHRY and CDR2 SYGVKD. The CDR3 runs to 18 residues. DNA of the CDR3: TGTGCCATCAGTGAGTCGAAAGGACTAGCGGGAGTTTTTAATGAGCAGTTCTTC. Its translation: CAISESKGLAGVFNEQFF.

This chain connects TRBV28 to TRBJ2-1; 7 bases are shared with TRBD2. The CDR3 contains 16 residues. The ends lost 6 bases at V and 0 bases at J; junction bases unmatched: 8. Germline CDR1 and CDR2: MDHEN and SYDVKM. CDR3 loop: CASRTRGGSSYNEQFF. The CDR3 DNA reads TGTGCCAGCAGAACCCGGGGCGGGAGCTCCTACAATGAGCAGTTCTTC. Full variable domain (remainder filled in from reference TRBV28 and TRBJ2-1): DVKVTQSSRYLVKRTGEKVFLECVQDMDHENMFWYRQDPGLGLRLIYFSYDVKMKEKGDIPEGYSVSREKKERFSLILESASTNQTSMYLCASRTRGGSSYNEQFFGPGTRLTVL.

The chain joins TRBV28 to TRBJ2-6, with D possibly being TRBD2 (7 bases). From germline, CDR1 is MDHEN and CDR2 SYDVKM. This CDR3 is 16 amino acids long. Trimming shortened V by 3 bases and J by 2 bases, and 11 bases separated the two germline ends. CDR3 region: CASSFRGAPGANVLTF. The CDR3 DNA sequence: TGTGCCAGCAGTTTTCGGGGGGCGCCTGGGGCCAACGTCCTGACTTTC.

The chain uses TRBV18 and TRBJ1-1, with a tentative D call TRBD1 (6 bases). In germline, CDR1 is KGHSH, CDR2 LQKENI. The CDR3 sequence is 17 residues long. Trimming removed 0 bases from V and 0 bases from J, with 14 bases in between. Written as DNA, the CDR3 is TGTGCCAGCTCACCACCGGTGTTACAGGGACTGAACACTGAAGCTTTCTTT. Translation: CASSPPVLQGLNTEAFF.

The chain joins TRBV5-1 to TRBJ1-2; perhaps TRBD1 as D (6 bases). Trimming shortened V by 9 bases and J by 4 bases, and 16 bases separated the two germline ends. The germline gives CDR1 SGHRS, CDR2 YFSETQ. CDR3 size: 13 residues. For the CDR3, the DNA is TGCGCCACCAGAGTAGGGGGACCCTATGGCTACACCTTC. This codes for CATRVGGPYGYTF. Complete variable domain (other parts from reference TRBV5-1 and TRBJ1-2): KAGVTQTPRYLIKTRGQQVTLSCSPISGHRSVSWYQQTPGQGLQFLFEYFSETQRNKGNFPGRFSGRQFSNSRSEMNVSTLELGDSALYLCATRVGGPYGYTFGSGTRLTVV.

The CDR3 loop reads CATSRQVGKNEQFF. As DNA, the CDR3 is TGTGCCACCAGCAGACAGGTCGGTAAGAATGAGCAGTTCTTC. The V and J genes are TRBV15 and TRBJ2-1; D not resolved. Trimming removed 2 bases at V and 7 bases at J, with 12 bases between. CDR3 length: 14 amino acids. CDR1 is LNHNV, CDR2 YYDKDF, per germline (reference sequence).

The V call is TRBV19, the J call TRBJ2-3, with D possibly being TRBD1 or TRBD2 (6 bases each). This CDR3 is 14 amino acids long. Trimming removed 6 bases at V and 6 bases at J, with 16 bases between. Germline V gene lookup returns CDR1 LNHDA and CDR2 SQIVND (reference sequence). This CDR3 is CASRLGGSGDTQYF. CDR3 coding DNA: TGTGCCAGTAGATTAGGGGGGTCTGGGGATACGCAGTATTTT.

V gene TRBV19 combines with J gene TRBJ1-2; D unclear. The CDR3 length is 11 residues. The V end was cut by 3 bases, the J end by 6 bases, with 5 bases between. Per the germline V gene, CDR1 is LNHDA and CDR2 is SQIVND (reference sequence). The CDR3 loop is CASSMDHGYTF. The DNA for the CDR3 is TGTGCCAGTAGTATGGACCATGGCTACACCTTC.